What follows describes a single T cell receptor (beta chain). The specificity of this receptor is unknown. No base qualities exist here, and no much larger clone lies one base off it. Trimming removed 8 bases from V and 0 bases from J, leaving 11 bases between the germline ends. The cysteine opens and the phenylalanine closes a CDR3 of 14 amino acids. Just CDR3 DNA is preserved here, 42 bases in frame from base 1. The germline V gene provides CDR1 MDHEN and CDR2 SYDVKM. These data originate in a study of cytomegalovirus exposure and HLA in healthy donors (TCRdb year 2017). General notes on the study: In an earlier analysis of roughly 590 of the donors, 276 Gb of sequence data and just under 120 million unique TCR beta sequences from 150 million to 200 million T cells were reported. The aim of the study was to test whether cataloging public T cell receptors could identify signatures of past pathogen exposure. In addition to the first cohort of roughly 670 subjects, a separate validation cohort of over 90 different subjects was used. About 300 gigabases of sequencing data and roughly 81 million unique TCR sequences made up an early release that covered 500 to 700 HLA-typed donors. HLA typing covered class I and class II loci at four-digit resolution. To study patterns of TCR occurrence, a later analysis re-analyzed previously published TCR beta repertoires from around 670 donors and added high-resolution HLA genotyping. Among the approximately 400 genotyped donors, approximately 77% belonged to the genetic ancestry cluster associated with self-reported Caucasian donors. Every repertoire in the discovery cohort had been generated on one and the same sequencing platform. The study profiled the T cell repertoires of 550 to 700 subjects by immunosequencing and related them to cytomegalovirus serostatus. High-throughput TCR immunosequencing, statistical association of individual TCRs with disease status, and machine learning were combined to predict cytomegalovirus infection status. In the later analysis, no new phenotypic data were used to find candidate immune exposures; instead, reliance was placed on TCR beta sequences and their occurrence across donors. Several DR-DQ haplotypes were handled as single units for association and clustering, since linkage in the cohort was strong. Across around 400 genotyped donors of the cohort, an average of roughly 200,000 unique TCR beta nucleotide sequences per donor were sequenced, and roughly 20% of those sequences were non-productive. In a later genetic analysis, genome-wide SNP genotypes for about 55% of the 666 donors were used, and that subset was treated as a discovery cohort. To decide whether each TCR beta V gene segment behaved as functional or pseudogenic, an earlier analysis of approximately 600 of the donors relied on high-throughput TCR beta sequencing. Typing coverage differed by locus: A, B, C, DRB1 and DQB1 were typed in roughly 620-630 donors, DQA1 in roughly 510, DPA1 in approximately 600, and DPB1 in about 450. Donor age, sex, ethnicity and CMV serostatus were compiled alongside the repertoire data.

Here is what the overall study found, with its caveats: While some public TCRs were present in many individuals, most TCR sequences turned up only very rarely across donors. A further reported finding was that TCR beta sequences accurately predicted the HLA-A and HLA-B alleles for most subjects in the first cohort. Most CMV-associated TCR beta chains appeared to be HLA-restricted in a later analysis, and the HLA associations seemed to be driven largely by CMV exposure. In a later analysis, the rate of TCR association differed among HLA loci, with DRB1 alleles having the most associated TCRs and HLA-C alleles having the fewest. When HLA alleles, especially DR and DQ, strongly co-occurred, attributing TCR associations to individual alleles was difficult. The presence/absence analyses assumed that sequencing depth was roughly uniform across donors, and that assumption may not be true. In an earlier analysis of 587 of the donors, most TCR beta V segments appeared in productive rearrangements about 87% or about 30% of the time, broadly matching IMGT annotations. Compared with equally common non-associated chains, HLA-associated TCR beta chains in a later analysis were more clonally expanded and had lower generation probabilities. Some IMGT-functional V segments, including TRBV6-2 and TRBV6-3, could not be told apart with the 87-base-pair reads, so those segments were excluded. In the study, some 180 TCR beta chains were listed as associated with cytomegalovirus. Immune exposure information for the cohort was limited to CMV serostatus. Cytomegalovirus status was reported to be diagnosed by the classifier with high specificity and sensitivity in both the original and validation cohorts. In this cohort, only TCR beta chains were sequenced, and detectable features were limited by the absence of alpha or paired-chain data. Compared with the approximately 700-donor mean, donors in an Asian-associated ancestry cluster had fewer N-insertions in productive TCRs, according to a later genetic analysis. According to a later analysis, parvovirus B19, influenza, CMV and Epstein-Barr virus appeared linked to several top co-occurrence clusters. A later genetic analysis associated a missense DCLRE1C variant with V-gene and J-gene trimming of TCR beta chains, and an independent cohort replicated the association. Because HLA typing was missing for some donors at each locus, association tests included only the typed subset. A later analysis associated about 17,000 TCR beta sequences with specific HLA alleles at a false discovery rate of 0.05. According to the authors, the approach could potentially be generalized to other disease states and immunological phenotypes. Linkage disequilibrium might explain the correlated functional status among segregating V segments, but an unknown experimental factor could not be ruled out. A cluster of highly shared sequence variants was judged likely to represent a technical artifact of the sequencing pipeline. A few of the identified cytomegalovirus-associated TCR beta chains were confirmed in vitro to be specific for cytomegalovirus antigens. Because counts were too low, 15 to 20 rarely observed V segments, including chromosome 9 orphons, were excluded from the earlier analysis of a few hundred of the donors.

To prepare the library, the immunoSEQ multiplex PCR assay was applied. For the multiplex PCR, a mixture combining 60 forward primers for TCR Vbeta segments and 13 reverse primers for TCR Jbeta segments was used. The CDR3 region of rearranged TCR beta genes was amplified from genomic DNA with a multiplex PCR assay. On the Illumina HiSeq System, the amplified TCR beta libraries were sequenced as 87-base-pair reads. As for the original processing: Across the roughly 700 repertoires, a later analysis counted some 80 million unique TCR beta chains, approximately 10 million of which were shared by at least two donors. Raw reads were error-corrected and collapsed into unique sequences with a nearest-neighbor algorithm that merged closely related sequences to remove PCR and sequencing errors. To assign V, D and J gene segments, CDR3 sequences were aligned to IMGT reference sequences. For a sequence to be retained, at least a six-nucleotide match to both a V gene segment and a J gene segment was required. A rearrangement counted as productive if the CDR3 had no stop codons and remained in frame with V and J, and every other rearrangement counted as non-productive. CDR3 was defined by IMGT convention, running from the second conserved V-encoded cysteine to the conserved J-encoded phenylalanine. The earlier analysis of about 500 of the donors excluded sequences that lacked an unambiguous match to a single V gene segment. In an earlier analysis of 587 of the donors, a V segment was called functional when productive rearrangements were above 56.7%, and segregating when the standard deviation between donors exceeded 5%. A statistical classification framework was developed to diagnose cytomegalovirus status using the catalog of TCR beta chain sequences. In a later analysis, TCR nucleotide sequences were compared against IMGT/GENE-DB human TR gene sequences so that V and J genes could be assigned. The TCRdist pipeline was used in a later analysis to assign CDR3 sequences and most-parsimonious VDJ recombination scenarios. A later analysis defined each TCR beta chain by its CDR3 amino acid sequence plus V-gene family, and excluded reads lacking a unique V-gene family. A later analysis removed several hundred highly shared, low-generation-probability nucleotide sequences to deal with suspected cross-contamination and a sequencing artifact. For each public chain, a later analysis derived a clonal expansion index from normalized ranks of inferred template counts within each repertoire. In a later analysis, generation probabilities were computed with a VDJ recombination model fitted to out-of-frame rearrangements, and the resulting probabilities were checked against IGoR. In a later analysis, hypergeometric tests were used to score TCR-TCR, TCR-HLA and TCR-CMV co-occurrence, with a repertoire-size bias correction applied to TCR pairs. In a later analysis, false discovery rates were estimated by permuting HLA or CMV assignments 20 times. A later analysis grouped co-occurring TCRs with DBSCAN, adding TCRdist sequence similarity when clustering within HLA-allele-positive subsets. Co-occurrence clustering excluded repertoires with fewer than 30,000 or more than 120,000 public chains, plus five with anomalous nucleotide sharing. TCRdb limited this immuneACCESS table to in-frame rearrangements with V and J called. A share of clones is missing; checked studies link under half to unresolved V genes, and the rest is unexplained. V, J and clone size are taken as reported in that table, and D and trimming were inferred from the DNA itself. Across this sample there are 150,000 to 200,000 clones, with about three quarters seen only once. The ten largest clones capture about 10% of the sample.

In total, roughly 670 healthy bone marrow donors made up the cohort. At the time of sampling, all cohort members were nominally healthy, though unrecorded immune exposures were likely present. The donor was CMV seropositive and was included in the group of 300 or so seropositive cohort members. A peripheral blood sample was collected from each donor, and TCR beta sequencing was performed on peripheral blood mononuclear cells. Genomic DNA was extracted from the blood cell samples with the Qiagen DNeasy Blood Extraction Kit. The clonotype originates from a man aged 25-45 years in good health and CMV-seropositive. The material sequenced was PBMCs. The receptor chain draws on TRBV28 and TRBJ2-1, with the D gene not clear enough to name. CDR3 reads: CASSSANSYNEQFF. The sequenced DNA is TGTGCCAGCTCGAGCGCCAACTCCTACAATGAGCAGTTCTTC.